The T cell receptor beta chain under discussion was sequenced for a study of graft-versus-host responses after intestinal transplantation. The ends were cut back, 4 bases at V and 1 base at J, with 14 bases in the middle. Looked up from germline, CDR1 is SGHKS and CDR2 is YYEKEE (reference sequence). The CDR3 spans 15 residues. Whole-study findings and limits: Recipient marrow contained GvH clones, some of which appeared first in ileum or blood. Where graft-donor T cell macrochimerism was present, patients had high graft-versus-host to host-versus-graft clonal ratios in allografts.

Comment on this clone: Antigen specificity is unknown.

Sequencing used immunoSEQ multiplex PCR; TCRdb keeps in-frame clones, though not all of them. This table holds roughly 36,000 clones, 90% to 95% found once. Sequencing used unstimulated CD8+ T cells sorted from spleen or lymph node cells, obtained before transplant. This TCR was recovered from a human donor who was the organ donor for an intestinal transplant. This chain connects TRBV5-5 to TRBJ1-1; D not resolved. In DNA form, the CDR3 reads TGTGCCAGCAGCCCCTTTTCTGGGGAGAACACTGAAGCTTTCTTT. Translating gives CASSPFSGENTEAFF.